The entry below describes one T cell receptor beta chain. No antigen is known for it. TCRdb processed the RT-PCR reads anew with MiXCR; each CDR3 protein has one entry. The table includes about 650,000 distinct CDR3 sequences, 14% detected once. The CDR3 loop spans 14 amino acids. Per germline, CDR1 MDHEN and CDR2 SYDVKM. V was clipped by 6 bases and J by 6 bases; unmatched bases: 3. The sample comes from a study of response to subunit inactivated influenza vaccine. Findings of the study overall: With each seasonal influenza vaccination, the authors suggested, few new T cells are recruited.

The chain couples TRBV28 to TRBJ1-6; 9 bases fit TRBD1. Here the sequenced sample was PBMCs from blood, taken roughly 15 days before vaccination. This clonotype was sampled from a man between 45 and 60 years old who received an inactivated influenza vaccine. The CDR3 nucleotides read TGTGCCAGCAGACCGGGACAGGGTAATTCACCCCTCCACTTT. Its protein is CASRPGQGNSPLHF.